What follows describes a single T cell receptor (beta chain). V lost 0 bases, J lost 4 bases, and 11 bases lay in between. This CDR3 is 15 amino acids long. In germline, CDR1 is SGHTA, CDR2 FQGTGA. This specimen belongs to a study of blood T cell repertoires in COVID-19. The table came from immunoSEQ multiplex PCR; TCRdb's copy has only in-frame clones and leaves some out. The table includes roughly 73,000 clones, about 82% detected once. This rearrangement joins TRBV7-3 to TRBJ2-3, with D possibly being TRBD2 (6 bases). Sequences were obtained from peripheral blood. This TCR derives from a woman aged 55-69 years with acute or convalescent COVID-19. CDR3 bases: TGTGCCAGCAGCTTAACAGGACTATCTTCAGATACGCAGTATTTT. It is translated as CASSLTGLSSDTQYF. The variable domain in full, with the rest retrieved from reference TRBV7-3 and TRBJ2-3, is GAGVSQTPSNKVTEKGKYVELRCDPISGHTALYWYRQSLGQGPEFLIYFQGTGAADDSGLPNDRFFAVRPEGSVSTLKIQRTERGDSAVYLCASSLTGLSSDTQYFGPGTRLTVL.